The 21 T cell receptor beta chains below all came from one sample that was sequenced in a study of CD8+ T cells in alopecia areata. Sequencing used cDNA as its template, made by extracting RNA and reverse transcribing it. The assay was immunoSEQ multiplex PCR, and TCRdb's table has in-frame clones only and misses some. The sample carries 110,000 to 150,000 clones, roughly 64% recorded once. The starting material was CD4+ T cells sorted from blood, obtained at week 0. The source is a human donor with alopecia areata.

This clone has more than one count but fewer than ten. This chain joins TRBV6-5 and TRBJ2-5; D may match TRBD1 or TRBD2 (6 bases each). V lost 7 bases to trimming and J lost 2 bases, with 11 bases between them. Per the germline V gene, CDR1 is MNHEY and CDR2 is SVGAGI. The CDR3 length is 13 residues. CDR3 loop: CASMGGMQETQYF. The CDR3 nucleotides read TGTGCCAGCATGGGGGGCATGCAAGAGACCCAGTACTTC.

The sample holds one count of this clone. V gene TRBV11-2 combines with J gene TRBJ2-2; D perhaps matches TRBD2 (5 bases). Germline loops: CDR1 SGHAT, CDR2 FQNNGV. The V end was cut by 7 bases, the J end by 9 bases, with 15 bases between. The CDR3 extends over 13 amino acids. CDR3: CASTDGGERELFF. The CDR3 DNA reads TGTGCCAGCACCGACGGTGGGGAGAGGGAGCTGTTTTTT.

The chain has TRBV5-1 and TRBJ2-1, with a weak D call TRBD1 (5 bases). Germline V CDR1 and CDR2: SGHRS, YFSETQ. The CDR3 contains 14 residues. V was cut by 4 bases and J by 8 bases, with 16 bases left in between. This chain's CDR3 is CASSPARVEDEQFF. The CDR3, as DNA: TGCGCCAGCAGCCCCGCCAGGGTGGAAGATGAGCAGTTCTTC.

The V call is TRBV7-2, the J call TRBJ2-3; D gene ambiguous. V was trimmed by 1 base and J by 6 bases, leaving 11 bases between them. This CDR3 comprises 14 residues. Germline values: CDR1 SGHTA, CDR2 FQGNSA. The CDR3 is CASSLVGNLDTQYF. The CDR3 DNA reads as TGTGCCAGCAGCTTAGTTGGCAACCTGGATACGCAGTATTTT.

This clone appeared a few times. The genes are TRBV5-1 and TRBJ1-1; 10 positions match TRBD1. V lost 4 bases and J lost 7; bases outside the gene matches: 4. The CDR3 spans 13 residues. In germline, CDR1 is SGHRS, CDR2 YFSETQ. Here the CDR3 reads CASSLDRGREAFF. The DNA for the CDR3 is TGCGCCAGCAGCCTAGACAGGGGGCGTGAAGCTTTCTTT.

This clone was counted only a few times. This sequence joins TRBV29-1 and TRBJ2-5; the match to TRBD1 covers 9 bases. V shed 6 bases, J shed 5 bases, and the junction held 7 bases outside the gene matches. CDR1 is SQVTM, CDR2 ANQGSEA, per germline. This CDR3 is built from 13 residues. Here the CDR3 DNA reads TGCAGCGTAATGGACAGGGGAGGCGAGACCCAGTACTTC. Translating gives CSVMDRGGETQYF. Complete variable domain (other parts from reference TRBV29-1 and TRBJ2-5): SAVISQKPSRDICQRGTSLTIQCQVDSQVTMMFWYRQQPGQSLTLIATANQGSEATYESGFVIDKFPISRPNLTFSTLTVSNMSPEDSSIYLCSVMDRGGETQYFGPGTRLLVL.

The chain joins TRBV2 to TRBJ2-7; 8 bases line up with TRBD2. The CDR3 consists of 15 residues. J lost 1 base, V lost 1 base, and 3 bases had no gene match. The germline V gene encodes CDR1 SNHLY and CDR2 FYNNEI. The CDR3 sequence: CASSEGGGLSYEQYF. CDR3 DNA sequence: TGTGCCAGCAGTGAAGGCGGGGGGCTGTCCTACGAGCAGTACTTC.

The V gene is TRBV27, the J gene TRBJ1-3; perhaps TRBD1 as D (5 bases). Germline V gene lookup returns CDR1 MNHEY and CDR2 SMNVEV (reference sequence). The CDR3 consists of 13 residues. The V and J ends lost 5 bases and 8 bases respectively, with 13 bases between them. DNA of the CDR3: TGTGCCAGCAGTCCAGACGGGGGTGACACCATATATTTT. It codes for CASSPDGGDTIYF.

The rearrangement uses TRBV4-1 and TRBJ2-2; D is possibly TRBD2 (7 bases). The V end was cut by 0 bases, the J end by 5 bases, with 16 bases between. The CDR3 loop spans 17 amino acids. The germline CDR1 and CDR2 sequences are MGHRA and YSYEKL. The CDR3, as DNA: TGCGCCAGCAGCCAAGAGGGGGCTAGCGGTTGGACCGGGGAGCTGTTTTTT. Encoded protein: CASSQEGASGWTGELFF.

V is TRBV30 and J is TRBJ1-2; no reliable D call. The CDR3 has 11 amino acids. V was pared by 4 bases and J by 2 bases, with 5 bases between. The germline V gene encodes CDR1 GTSNPN and CDR2 SVGIG (reference sequence). The DNA for the CDR3 is TGTGCCTGGACGTTAAACTATGGCTACACCTTC. Its protein product is CAWTLNYGYTF.

The V and J genes are TRBV18 and TRBJ1-2, with D tentatively TRBD1 (5 bases). The CDR3 contains 13 residues. Deletions cut 2 bases from V and 5 bases from J, with 9 bases between. Germline V gene lookup returns CDR1 KGHSH and CDR2 LQKENI. In nucleotides, the CDR3 is TGTGCCAGCTCACCAGGTCAGGGATATGGCTACACCTTC. This gives the protein CASSPGQGYGYTF.

The chain combines TRBV30 with TRBJ2-2, with D hard to call. The germline V gene encodes CDR1 GTSNPN and CDR2 SVGIG (reference sequence). V was shortened by 1 base and J by 7 bases, with 4 bases between the two germline ends. This CDR3 has 11 residues. In DNA form, the CDR3 reads TGTGCCTGGAGTGGAGGCGGGGAGCTGTTTTTT. Translated, it gives CAWSGGGELFF. Using reference TRBV30 and TRBJ2-2 for the parts outside the CDR3, the full variable domain is SQTIHQWPATLVQPVGSPLSLECTVEGTSNPNLYWYRQAAGRGLQLLFYSVGIGQISSEVPQNLSASRPQDRQFILSSKKLLLSDSGFYLCAWSGGGELFFGEGSRLTVL.

On this clone itself: An end of the junction does not agree with germline; a read error may underlie this. The V call is TRBV27, the J call TRBJ1-1; tentatively, D is TRBD1 (6 bases). Germline V CDR1 and CDR2: MNHEY, SMNVEV (reference sequence). The CDR3 loop spans 12 amino acids. The CDR3 loop reads CASSLSRGQPYF. CDR3 DNA: TGTGCCAGCAGTTTATCCCGGGGACAACCTTACTTT.

This clone was seen only a few times. This chain uses TRBV4-3 with TRBJ2-7, with D perhaps matching TRBD1 or TRBD2 (5 bases each). Germline V CDR1 and CDR2: LGHNA, YSLEER. V lost 0 bases and J 6 bases, leaving 12 bases between the germline ends. The CDR3 totals 14 residues. Written as DNA, the CDR3 is TGCGCCAGCAGCCAAGAACCTGGGGGTCTCGAGCAGTACTTC. Protein sequence: CASSQEPGGLEQYF.

The V call is TRBV29-1, the J call TRBJ2-5; D is unclear. Trimming removed 4 bases at V and 2 bases at J, with 14 bases between. This CDR3 contains 14 residues. Looked up from germline, CDR1 is SQVTM and CDR2 is ANQGSEA. For the CDR3, the DNA is TGCAGCGTTGGAGTGCGCCTGAGGCAAGAGACCCAGTACTTC. Protein sequence: CSVGVRLRQETQYF.

There are a few counts of this clone. The rearrangement uses TRBV6-5 and TRBJ1-2, with 7 bases aligning to TRBD1. The length of the CDR3 is 15 residues. The germline V gene encodes CDR1 MNHEY and CDR2 SVGAGI. The trim removed 0 bases at V and 3 bases at J, leaving 4 bases unmatched. CDR3 sequence reads: CASSYSGGADYGYTF. CDR3 sequence (DNA): TGTGCCAGCAGTTACTCAGGGGGCGCGGACTATGGCTACACCTTC.

V and J are TRBV7-2 and TRBJ2-1; D may correspond to TRBD1 or TRBD2 (5 bases each). V was cut by 5 bases and J by 6 bases, with 20 bases left in between. The V gene's germline CDR1 is SGHTA and CDR2 FQGNSA. The CDR3 is 16 amino acids. In nucleotides, the CDR3 is TGTGCCAGCAGCACCAAGAGACAGAGGGTTGTCAATGAGCAGTTCTTC. Translating gives CASSTKRQRVVNEQFF.

The J gene is TRBJ2-2, the V gene TRBV4-2; maybe TRBD1 (6 bases). Germline values: CDR1 LGHNA, CDR2 YNFKEQ. CDR3 length: 15 amino acids. V was cut by 1 base and J by 0 bases, with 6 bases left in between. This CDR3 reads CASSQGTANTGELFF. The CDR3 bases are TGTGCCAGCAGCCAAGGGACAGCGAACACCGGGGAGCTGTTTTTT.

This clone was detected only once. The chain combines TRBV25-1 with TRBJ2-7, with D hard to call. The CDR3 covers 13 residues. Germline CDR1 MGHDK, CDR2 SYGVNS. With 4 bases removed from V and 7 bases from J, the gap between germline ends came to 14 bases. The CDR3 loop reads CASSVARRWEQYF. For the CDR3, the DNA is TGTGCCAGCAGTGTCGCTCGAAGGTGGGAGCAGTACTTC.

This clone was counted between two and nine times. The same CDR3 also results from other DNA sequences found in this sample. The V and J genes are TRBV29-1 and TRBJ2-5; 8 bases fit TRBD1. The V segment lost 6 bases and the J segment 4 bases; nucleotides outside the gene matches: 4. This CDR3 has 12 residues. Per germline, CDR1 SQVTM and CDR2 ANQGSEA. The CDR3 loop reads CSVGQGRETQYF. CDR3 nucleotides: TGCAGCGTCGGACAGGGAAGAGAGACCCAGTACTTC.

The chain employs TRBV30 and TRBJ1-6; D call uncertain. Germline CDR1 reads GTSNPN; CDR2 reads SVGIG (reference sequence). The V gene lost 3 bases and the J gene lost 0 bases, with 9 bases spanning the gap. The CDR3 is made up of 15 amino acids. The CDR3 here is CAWRPLSSYNSPLHF. In nucleotides, the CDR3 is TGTGCCTGGAGGCCCCTAAGCTCCTATAATTCACCCCTCCACTTT.